The next 27 T cell receptor beta chains were all read from a single sample in a study of immune cell composition in non-small cell lung cancer. Produced via immunoSEQ multiplex PCR; TCRdb's table is partial and in-frame only. This table has under 3,000 clones, nearly 75% appearing once. Input material: lung tumor tissue. These receptor sequences come from a human donor with non-small cell lung cancer.

This clone has just a few counts. The gene calls are TRBV6-5 and TRBJ1-2; D may be TRBD1 (5 bases). The CDR3 is made up of 14 amino acids. Germline V gene lookup returns CDR1 MNHEY and CDR2 SVGAGI. Between the trimmed V and J ends, which lost 0 bases and 7 bases, there was a span of 12 bases. The CDR3 loop reads CASSYSVGGAGYTF. CDR3 nucleotides: TGTGCCAGCAGTTACTCCGTCGGGGGTGCTGGCTACACCTTC.

The chain is built from TRBV7-3 and TRBJ2-3, with 7 bases matching TRBD2. This CDR3 comprises 17 residues. Germline trimming cut 2 bases from V and 2 bases from J; bases unmatched to any gene: 10. Germline CDR1 is SGHTA and CDR2 is FQGTGA. The chain's CDR3 is CASSLGVPAGPTDTQYF. The CDR3 region has the DNA TGTGCCAGCAGCTTAGGTGTGCCAGCGGGGCCCACAGATACGCAGTATTTT.

V is TRBV6-5 and J is TRBJ1-2; no clear D gene. This CDR3 contains 13 residues. The V gene lost 8 bases and the J gene lost 5 bases, with 15 bases spanning the gap. CDR1 is MNHEY and CDR2 is SVGAGI in the germline V gene. The CDR3 nucleotides read TGTGCCAGCCTCTCCCGGTCTTCTTATGGCTACACCTTC. Amino acid sequence: CASLSRSSYGYTF.

J is TRBJ1-1 and V is TRBV19; the D is unclear. The germline CDR1 and CDR2 sequences are LNHDA and SQIVND (reference sequence). There are 13 residues in the CDR3. V lost 4 bases, J lost 7 bases, and 13 bases lay in between. The chain's CDR3 is CASSNVNLLEAFF. Written as DNA, the CDR3 is TGTGCCAGTAGTAACGTAAACCTACTTGAAGCTTTCTTT. The variable domain in full, completed from reference TRBV19 and TRBJ1-1, reads DGGITQSPKYLFRKEGQNVTLSCEQNLNHDAMYWYRQDPGQGLRLIYYSQIVNDFQKGDIAEGYSVSREKKESFPLTVTSAQKNPTAFYLCASSNVNLLEAFFGQGTRLTVV.

The genes are TRBV11-2 and TRBJ1-5, with TRBD1 identical over 9 bases. V lost 3 bases, J lost 6 bases, and 6 bases stayed unmatched. The CDR3 is 15 residues long. CDR1 and CDR2 from the germline V gene are SGHAT and FQNNGV. Here the CDR3 reads CASSLDRQGGQPQHF. The CDR3 coding sequence is TGTGCCAGCAGCTTGGACCGACAGGGGGGTCAGCCCCAGCATTTT.

The chain combines TRBV5-4 with TRBJ2-5, with TRBD1 identical over 10 bases. V lost 1 base, J lost 3 bases, and 3 bases stayed unmatched. The CDR3 is 15 residues long. The germline V gene has CDR1 SGHNT and CDR2 YYREEE (reference sequence). The CDR3 is CASSLLGTGEETQYF. Here the CDR3 DNA reads TGTGCCAGCAGCTTGCTCGGGACAGGGGAAGAGACCCAGTACTTC.

The genes are TRBV25-1 and TRBJ1-2; 7 positions match TRBD1. The CDR3 covers 13 residues. Germline V gene data show CDR1 as MGHDK and CDR2 as SYGVNS. The V gene end was trimmed by 4 bases and the J gene end by 8 bases; junction bases not matched to a gene: 7. CDR3 nucleotide sequence: TGTGCCAGCAGTGTAGGACAGGCCGGGGGCTACACCTTC. It translates to CASSVGQAGGYTF.

This clone has just a few counts. Here the CDR3 reads CASSDSVREAFF. The CDR3 coding sequence is TGCGCCAGCAGTGATTCGGTGAGGGAAGCTTTCTTT. The chain joins TRBV10-1 to TRBJ1-1; D is unresolved. Trimming stripped 3 bases from V and 8 bases from J, with 10 bases between. The length of the CDR3 is 12 residues. Germline loops: CDR1 WNHNN, CDR2 SYGVQD (reference sequence).

The chain uses TRBV19 and TRBJ1-1, with TRBD1 matching over 8 bases. With V trimmed by 6 bases and J by 2 bases, 5 bases remained unmatched. CDR1 and CDR2 (germline): LNHDA, SQIVND (reference sequence). This CDR3 has 14 amino acids. The CDR3 here is CASSDRGLNTEAFF. The CDR3 DNA reads as TGTGCCAGTAGCGACAGGGGACTTAACACTGAAGCTTTCTTT.

V gene TRBV5-1 combines with J gene TRBJ2-4; D is unclear. Looked up from germline, CDR1 is SGHRS and CDR2 is YFSETQ. Trimming left V 0 bases short and J 0 bases short, with 16 bases between. The CDR3 extends over 18 amino acids. The CDR3 nucleotides read TGCGCCAGCAGCTTGGCCGGGTCCTTAACCTCAGCCAAAAACATTCAGTACTTC. This codes for CASSLAGSLTSAKNIQYF.

The genes are TRBV7-6 and TRBJ2-1, with a weak D call TRBD2 (7 bases). The germline V gene encodes CDR1 SGHVS and CDR2 FNYEAQ. CDR3 length equals 15 residues. Trimming shortened V by 7 bases and J by 10 bases, and 23 bases separated the two germline ends. Written as DNA, the CDR3 is TGTGCCAGCACCCCGGGATCGGGGGGCCTTAGAGAGCAGTTCTTC. Its translation is CASTPGSGGLREQFF.

This clone has just a few counts. The rearrangement links TRBV7-2 to TRBJ1-5; D unclear. Germline V gene data show CDR1 as SGHTA and CDR2 as FQGNSA. The ends were cut back, 5 bases at V and 7 bases at J, with 18 bases in the middle. CDR3 size: 15 residues. The CDR3 region has the DNA TGTGCCAGCAGCCTAGTGGGAGGGAGTCTCCAGCCCCAGCATTTT. The encoded protein is CASSLVGGSLQPQHF.

The chain is built from TRBV11-2 and TRBJ2-1; 7 bases fit TRBD2. V trimming: 5 bases; J trimming: 1 base; junction bases outside the gene matches: 5. This CDR3 is 15 amino acids long. Germline CDR1 and CDR2: SGHAT and FQNNGV. CDR3 region: CASSLAVASYNEQFF. The CDR3 nucleotides are TGTGCCAGCAGCCTAGCGGTAGCATCCTACAATGAGCAGTTCTTC. The whole variable domain, remainder taken from reference TRBV11-2 and TRBJ2-1, is EAGVAQSPRYKIIEKRQSVAFWCNPISGHATLYWYQQILGQGPKLLIQFQNNGVVDDSQLPKDRFSAERLKGVDSTLKIQPAKLEDSAVYLCASSLAVASYNEQFFGPGTRLTVL.

The chain has TRBV18 and TRBJ1-6, with D possibly matching TRBD1 (5 bases). Trimming took 1 base from V and 5 from J, leaving 9 bases between them. Germline assignment: CDR1 KGHSH and CDR2 LQKENI. The CDR3 covers 15 residues. DNA of the CDR3: TGTGCCAGCTCACCACAACCGACAGATAATTCACCCCTCCACTTT. This encodes CASSPQPTDNSPLHF.

This clone appeared a single time. This chain links TRBV10-3 with TRBJ2-2, with TRBD1 identical over 9 bases. V lost 6 bases, J lost 2 bases, and 4 bases stayed unmatched. The length of the CDR3 is 15 residues. Germline CDR1 and CDR2: ENHRY and SYGVKD. The CDR3 reads CAISATGGNTGELFF. The DNA for the CDR3 is TGTGCCATCAGCGCGACAGGGGGAAACACCGGGGAGCTGTTTTTT.

This chain uses TRBV30 with TRBJ1-2; tentative D call: TRBD1 (5 bases). V was clipped by 2 bases and J by 4 bases, with 8 bases between them. This CDR3 is built from 12 residues. Germline-derived CDR1 and CDR2 are GTSNPN and SVGIG (reference sequence). Here the CDR3 reads CAWSSGTYGYTF. CDR3 coding DNA: TGTGCCTGGAGTAGCGGGACCTATGGCTACACCTTC. Supplemented by reference TRBV30 and TRBJ1-2, the full variable domain reads SQTIHQWPATLVQPVGSPLSLECTVEGTSNPNLYWYRQAAGRGLQLLFYSVGIGQISSEVPQNLSASRPQDRQFILSSKKLLLSDSGFYLCAWSSGTYGYTFGSGTRLTVV.

The chain joins TRBV29-1 to TRBJ2-3; TRBD1 aligns across 7 bases. The CDR3 contains 13 residues. Unmatched junction bases numbered 6, after V lost 3 bases and J lost 6 bases. In germline, CDR1 is SQVTM, CDR2 ANQGSEA. CDR3 sequence reads: CSVDSQGVDTQYF. The CDR3 nucleotides are TGCAGCGTTGACTCCCAGGGGGTTGATACGCAGTATTTT.

The V call is TRBV4-2, the J call TRBJ1-1; 9 nucleotides align to TRBD1. The V and J ends lost 2 bases and 5 bases, in that order; junction bases with no gene match: 6. Germline-derived CDR1 and CDR2 are LGHNA and YNFKEQ. CDR3 length equals 15 residues. The CDR3 region is CASSQLTGGGTEAFF. CDR3 nucleotides: TGTGCCAGCAGCCAACTGACAGGGGGAGGGACTGAAGCTTTCTTT.

In nucleotides, the CDR3 is TGTGCCAGCAGCCAAGACTGGCGGGGTCTAGCCAAAAACATTCAGTACTTC. Encoded protein: CASSQDWRGLAKNIQYF. The rearrangement uses TRBV4-2 and TRBJ2-4; a weak D match, TRBD2 (6 bases). The V end lost 0 bases, the J end lost 0 bases, and 12 bases lay between the germline ends. Germline-derived CDR1 and CDR2 are LGHNA and YNFKEQ. The CDR3 is 17 amino acids.

This clone was counted a few times. This chain links TRBV28 with TRBJ2-7; 7 bases fit TRBD2. This CDR3 spans 12 amino acids. CDR1 is MDHEN, CDR2 SYDVKM, per germline. The V and J ends lost 6 bases and 2 bases, in that order; junction bases with no gene match: 1. CDR3 DNA: TGTGCCAGCAGGGGGGGGACCTACGAGCAGTACTTC. Its translation: CASRGGTYEQYF.

This clone was counted between two and nine times. The chain employs TRBV5-8 and TRBJ1-1; D not resolved. Germline lookup yields CDR1 SGHTS and CDR2 YDEGEE. The CDR3 sequence is 13 residues long. V was trimmed by 2 bases and J by 3 bases, leaving 8 bases between them. CDR3 in amino acids: CASSFNADTEAFF. For the CDR3, the DNA is TGTGCCAGCAGCTTTAATGCGGACACTGAAGCTTTCTTT.

This clone was observed a few times. The chain has TRBV11-2 and TRBJ2-7; 9 nucleotides match TRBD1. The CDR3 runs 15 residues. V lost 1 base to trimming and J lost 2 bases; unmatched junction nucleotides: 3. CDR1 is SGHAT, CDR2 FQNNGV, per germline. CDR3 region: CASSLGTGATYEQYF. The CDR3, as DNA: TGTGCCAGCAGCTTAGGGACAGGGGCCACCTACGAGCAGTACTTC.

J is TRBJ1-2 and V is TRBV19, with D unclear. Trimming removed 10 bases from V and 0 bases from J, with 18 bases in between. Germline CDR1 reads LNHDA; CDR2 reads SQIVND (reference sequence). The CDR3 covers 15 residues. The CDR3 here is CATRQETQTNYGYTF. The CDR3 DNA follows: TGTGCCACTCGGCAAGAGACACAGACTAACTATGGCTACACCTTC.

The CDR3 DNA is TGTGCCTGGAGTACAGGGGGGATGAACACTGAAGCTTTCTTT. Residues: CAWSTGGMNTEAFF. The chain links TRBV30 to TRBJ1-1, with 8 bases fitting TRBD1. J gave up 0 bases and V 2 bases, and 2 bases lay outside the gene matches. Germline CDR1 reads GTSNPN; CDR2 reads SVGIG (reference sequence). This CDR3 spans 14 amino acids.

The chain joins TRBV28 to TRBJ2-5; 9 bases map to TRBD1. Germline V CDR1 and CDR2: MDHEN, SYDVKM. The V segment lost 6 bases and the J segment 4 bases; nucleotides outside the gene matches: 6. The CDR3 length is 14 residues. Here the CDR3 reads CASRSTGGRETQYF. CDR3 in DNA: TGTGCCAGCAGATCCACAGGGGGCCGAGAGACCCAGTACTTC.

This clone has a handful of counts. The chain uses TRBV27 and TRBJ1-2, with D unclear. This CDR3 has 13 residues. The V and J ends lost 8 bases and 4 bases respectively, with 14 bases between them. Germline-derived CDR1 and CDR2 are MNHEY and SMNVEV (reference sequence). CDR3 DNA sequence: TGTGCCAGCTCCATTTCGAGGAGCTATGGCTACACCTTC. Its protein product is CASSISRSYGYTF.

This chain uses TRBV5-1 with TRBJ1-2; TRBD1 is a possible D gene (6 bases). There are 14 residues in the CDR3. V lost 2 bases to trimming and J lost 4 bases, with 12 bases between them. The germline V gene has CDR1 SGHRS and CDR2 YFSETQ. This CDR3 reads CASSFSGAGYGYTF. CDR3 nucleotides: TGCGCCAGCAGCTTTTCAGGGGCTGGCTATGGCTACACCTTC.